These 32 T cell receptor beta chains were sequenced from one sample in a study of quantifying T cell responses using KT2 cells. Study summary: cDNA was made from DNase-treated RNA using alpha and beta constant primers.

An oligo carrying a UMI was ligated to the cDNA 3' end. An equimolar mix of RC1.1 and RC1.2 primed the beta chain across TRBC1 and TRBC2. TCRdb itself ran the UMI-ligation and nested PCR reads through MiXCR, one entry per CDR3 protein. The sample yields around 50,000 distinct CDR3 sequences, under 14% seen once. The sequencing input was PBMCs spiked with cells of the T cell clone KT2. The receptors come from a human donor.

This clonotype was detected only a few times. V usage is TRBV4-2 and J usage is TRBJ2-3; 10 positions agree with TRBD2. This CDR3 is built from 16 residues. V gave up 3 bases and J gave up 4 bases; unmatched junction bases: 7. Germline lookup yields CDR1 LGHNA and CDR2 YNFKEQ. CDR3 sequence reads: CASSQESSGGPDTQYF. The CDR3 nucleotides read TGTGCCAGCAGCCAGGAGTCTAGCGGGGGCCCAGATACGCAGTATTTT.

This clonotype was detected a few times. The genes are TRBV11-2 and TRBJ1-5; D is undetermined. V gave up 4 bases and J gave up 5 bases, with 12 bases separating them. Germline values: CDR1 SGHAT, CDR2 FQNNGV. The CDR3 contains 14 residues. The CDR3 loop reads CASSSYVGDQPQHF. The CDR3 nucleotides read TGTGCCAGCAGCTCTTATGTGGGTGATCAGCCCCAGCATTTT.

This clonotype was picked up a small number of times. The chain combines TRBV29-1 with TRBJ2-7, with D tentatively TRBD2 (6 bases). The V gene's germline CDR1 is SQVTM and CDR2 ANQGSEA. V was cut by 5 bases and J by 4 bases, with 9 bases left in between. The CDR3 covers 11 residues. CDR3 DNA sequence: TGCAGCGTTCGGGGAGGTTACGAGCAGTACTTC. This sequence encodes CSVRGGYEQYF.

This clonotype was observed a single time. This sequence joins TRBV20-1 and TRBJ2-3, with 13 bases aligning to TRBD2. V trimming: 5 bases; J trimming: 7 bases; junction bases outside the gene matches: 3. CDR1 is DFQATT, CDR2 SNEGSKA, per germline (reference sequence). This CDR3 contains 13 residues. This CDR3 is CSAGLAGANTQYF. CDR3 DNA: TGCAGTGCTGGACTAGCGGGGGCCAATACGCAGTATTTT.

This clonotype was counted between two and nine times. This chain uses TRBV6-6 with TRBJ1-2; D is uncertain. There are 13 residues in the CDR3. V lost 2 bases and J lost 2, with 6 bases in between. Germline assignment: CDR1 MNHNY and CDR2 SVGAGI (reference sequence). CDR3 coding DNA: TGTGCCAGCAGTTACAACCAGAACTATGGCTACACCTTC. Its protein is CASSYNQNYGYTF.

V is TRBV7-9 and J is TRBJ2-3, with D unresolved. V was pared by 6 bases and J by 0 bases, with 16 bases between. Germline assignment: CDR1 SEHNR and CDR2 FQNEAQ (reference sequence). The CDR3 runs 16 residues. CDR3 coding DNA: TGTGCCAGCAGGCCGCCCGATGGCGCTAGCACAGATACGCAGTATTTT. This translates into CASRPPDGASTDTQYF.

The gene calls are TRBV12-3 or TRBV12-4 and TRBJ1-6; D unresolved. Trimming shortened V by 7 bases and J by 2 bases, and 9 bases separated the two germline ends. The CDR3 has 14 amino acids. CDR3 residues: CASKQAPYNSPLHF. The CDR3 nucleotides are TGTGCCAGCAAGCAGGCTCCCTATAATTCACCCCTCCACTTT.

A few counts support this clonotype. The chain has TRBV12-3 or TRBV12-4 and TRBJ2-3; 9 positions match TRBD1. The length of the CDR3 is 15 residues. The V segment lost 2 bases and the J segment 3 bases; nucleotides outside the gene matches: 3. The CDR3 DNA is TGTGCCAGCAGTTTAAACAGGGGGCCGACAGATACGCAGTATTTT. Residues: CASSLNRGPTDTQYF.

This clonotype was seen ten or more times. V and J are TRBV28 and TRBJ2-6; no firm D call. Germline lookup yields CDR1 MDHEN and CDR2 SYDVKM. With 5 bases removed from V and 1 base from J, the gap between germline ends came to 21 bases. The CDR3 consists of 19 residues. The CDR3 sequence is CASSAPLGDAKSGANVLTF. CDR3 in DNA: TGTGCCAGCAGTGCCCCGCTCGGAGACGCGAAATCTGGGGCCAACGTCCTGACTTTC. The full variable domain, rest sourced from reference TRBV28 and TRBJ2-6, is DVKVTQSSRYLVKRTGEKVFLECVQDMDHENMFWYRQDPGLGLRLIYFSYDVKMKEKGDIPEGYSVSREKKERFSLILESASTNQTSMYLCASSAPLGDAKSGANVLTFGAGSRLTVL.

This clonotype was counted many times. This sequence joins TRBV6-5 and TRBJ2-7; 7 bases fit TRBD1. This CDR3 has 15 residues. In germline, CDR1 is MNHEY, CDR2 SVGAGI. The V and J ends lost 4 bases and 1 base, in that order; junction bases with no gene match: 7. The CDR3 loop is CASSSPPRGSYEQYF. The CDR3 nucleotides read TGTGCCAGCAGTTCCCCACCCAGGGGGTCCTACGAGCAGTACTTC.

In this sample, this clonotype turned up a few times. This rearrangement joins TRBV7-6 to TRBJ2-5; 12 nucleotides line up with TRBD2. V dropped 5 bases and J dropped 1; count of bases not matched to a gene: 11. Per germline, CDR1 SGHVS and CDR2 FNYEAQ. The CDR3 sequence is 18 residues long. The CDR3, as DNA: TGTGCCAGCAGCGAGAGGCCTAGCGGGAGGGCGTTCCAAGAGACCCAGTACTTC. Translated, it gives CASSERPSGRAFQETQYF.

The chain couples TRBV28 to TRBJ2-7; 11 positions agree with TRBD2. V gave up 8 bases and J gave up 8 bases; unmatched junction bases: 8. The V gene's germline CDR1 is MDHEN and CDR2 SYDVKM. The CDR3 runs 13 residues. CDR3 sequence: CASRGTSGLQQYF. CDR3 nucleotide sequence: TGTGCCAGCCGGGGGACTAGCGGCCTTCAGCAGTACTTC.

The chain recombines TRBV6-6 with TRBJ2-7, with a possible D match to TRBD1 (6 bases). Germline lookup yields CDR1 MNHNY and CDR2 SVGAGI (reference sequence). Trimming took off 5 bases at V and 2 bases at J, with 13 bases between the two ends. The CDR3 spans 14 residues. CDR3 nucleotides: TGTGCCAGCAGTCCTACAGGGATCCCCTACGAGCAGTACTTC. The encoded protein is CASSPTGIPYEQYF.

This clonotype turned up a few times. The J gene is TRBJ1-5, the V gene TRBV4-1; D is uncertain. Germline assignment: CDR1 MGHRA and CDR2 YSYEKL. Trimming pared 4 bases from V and 0 bases from J, leaving 10 bases between. The length of the CDR3 is 15 residues. The CDR3 here is CASSPPGNSNQPQHF. CDR3 DNA: TGCGCCAGCAGCCCCCCCGGGAATAGCAATCAGCCCCAGCATTTT.

The rearrangement uses TRBV12-3 or TRBV12-4 and TRBJ2-3; D is perhaps TRBD1 (5 bases). The V gene lost 10 bases and the J gene lost 7 bases, with 12 bases spanning the gap. This CDR3 has 11 residues. The CDR3 loop is CATRQQNTQYF. The CDR3 DNA reads as TGTGCCACCCGACAGCAAAATACGCAGTATTTT.

In the case of this clonotype: The germline gene is not matched at one end of the junction; a read error may be the cause. The chain has TRBV4-2 and TRBJ1-2, with D possibly being TRBD1 (6 bases). CDR1 LGHNA and CDR2 YNFKEQ come from the germline V gene. The CDR3 consists of 16 residues. CDR3 nucleotide sequence: TGTGCCAGCAGCCAAGATGGGGGGCAGGCTAACTATGGCTACAACTTC. Protein: CASSQDGGQANYGYNF.

This rearrangement joins TRBV5-6 to TRBJ2-5; TRBD1 matches 7 bases. The CDR3 sequence is 15 residues long. The V gene's germline CDR1 is SGHDT and CDR2 YYEEEE. Germline trimming cut 5 bases from V and 5 bases from J; bases unmatched to any gene: 12. CDR3 DNA sequence: TGTGCCAGCAGGATGGACAGGCGTTACGGGGAGACCCAGTACTTC. Its translation is CASRMDRRYGETQYF.

The rearrangement joins TRBV25-1 to TRBJ2-3; D unresolved. The CDR3 has 13 amino acids. Trimming left V 5 bases short and J 6 bases short, with 12 bases between. Germline V gene sequence: CDR1 MGHDK, CDR2 SYGVNS. The DNA of the CDR3 is TGTGCCAGCAGTATAGCAACGTCGGATACGCAGTATTTT. Amino acid sequence: CASSIATSDTQYF.

This chain uses TRBV6-5 with TRBJ1-5; 7 bases agree with TRBD1. V lost 2 bases and J lost 4; bases outside the gene matches: 5. This CDR3 comprises 15 residues. Germline CDR1 reads MNHEY; CDR2 reads SVGAGI. This CDR3 reads CASSYQKGANQPQHF. The CDR3 nucleotides read TGTGCCAGCAGTTACCAAAAGGGGGCAAATCAGCCCCAGCATTTT.

This clonotype was observed many times. The V call is TRBV7-2, the J call TRBJ2-7, with D unresolved. The V end lost 4 bases, the J end lost 4 bases, and 11 bases lay between the germline ends. This CDR3 is built from 13 residues. Germline V gene data show CDR1 as SGHTA and CDR2 as FQGNSA. In DNA, the CDR3 is TGTGCCAGCAGCTCCCGACGTGCTTACGAGCAGTACTTC. It is translated as CASSSRRAYEQYF. The full variable domain, with the rest looked up from reference TRBV7-2 and TRBJ2-7, is GAGVSQSPSNKVTEKGKDVELRCDPISGHTALYWYRQSLGQGLEFLIYFQGNSAPDKSGLPSDRFSAERTGGSVSTLTIQRTQQEDSAVYLCASSSRRAYEQYFGPGTRLTVT.

This rearrangement joins TRBV7-9 to TRBJ1-1; TRBD1 might be the D (5 bases). The V and J ends lost 5 bases and 1 base respectively, with 14 bases between them. Germline assignment: CDR1 SEHNR and CDR2 FQNEAQ (reference sequence). The CDR3 is 15 residues long. The CDR3 sequence is CASSRRQNSNTEAFF. DNA for the CDR3: TGTGCCAGCAGCCGCCGACAGAACTCGAACACTGAAGCTTTCTTT.

This clonotype has at least ten counts. The chain uses TRBV12-3 or TRBV12-4 and TRBJ1-5, with 8 bases fitting TRBD1. V was clipped by 6 bases and J by 0 bases; unmatched bases: 7. The CDR3 consists of 16 residues. The CDR3 here is CASSLTGVNSNQPQHF. The CDR3 bases are TGTGCCAGCAGCCTGACAGGGGTTAATAGCAATCAGCCCCAGCATTTT.

DNA of the CDR3: TGTGCCAGCAGTTGGTCTAGCGGGAGCGAGGATACGCAGTATTTT. This codes for CASSWSSGSEDTQYF. The rearrangement links TRBV7-2 to TRBJ2-3; 10 bases line up with TRBD2. Germline CDR1 SGHTA, CDR2 FQGNSA. The CDR3 is made up of 15 amino acids. Trimming removed 6 bases from V and 6 bases from J; junction bases left unmatched: 9.

This clonotype was counted ten times or more. V gene TRBV7-2 combines with J gene TRBJ2-4; D possibly matches TRBD1 or TRBD2 (6 bases each). Trimming removed 3 bases from V and 4 bases from J, with 16 bases in between. Looked up from germline, CDR1 is SGHTA and CDR2 is FQGNSA. This CDR3 comprises 16 residues. CDR3 sequence: CASSLYSGAGKNIQYF. DNA for the CDR3: TGTGCCAGCAGCTTGTATTCGGGGGCCGGAAAAAACATTCAGTACTTC.

This clonotype was recorded a few times. The genes are TRBV20-1 and TRBJ2-3; 11 nucleotides match TRBD2. This CDR3 has 15 residues. Germline V lookup: CDR1 DFQATT, CDR2 SNEGSKA (reference sequence). J was trimmed by 3 bases and V by 1 base; bases with no gene match: 3. The CDR3 DNA sequence: TGCAGTGCTAGAGTCCCTAGCGGGGGGACAGATACGCAGTATTTT. This codes for CSARVPSGGTDTQYF.

The V and J genes are TRBV3-1 and TRBJ2-1; tentative D call: TRBD1 (6 bases). This CDR3 is built from 15 residues. The V end was cut by 4 bases, the J end by 12 bases, with 22 bases between. The germline V gene encodes CDR1 LGHDT and CDR2 YNNKEL (reference sequence). CDR3 residues: CASSPPYQGQEGQFF. DNA for the CDR3: TGTGCCAGCAGCCCCCCATATCAGGGGCAGGAAGGGCAGTTCTTC.

Only a few counts were recorded for this clonotype. The V gene is TRBV12-3 or TRBV12-4, the J gene TRBJ2-1; 13 positions match TRBD2. The ends lost 6 bases at V and 12 bases at J; junction bases unmatched: 11. This CDR3 has 15 amino acids. CDR3 bases: TGTGCCAGCAGCCAGGGGACTAGCGGGACAAGTGGGCAGTTCTTC. Protein product: CASSQGTSGTSGQFF.

The chain has TRBV15 and TRBJ1-6; 8 bases are a match to TRBD1. The CDR3 is 17 amino acids. J was trimmed by 8 bases and V by 1 base; bases with no gene match: 10. Germline V lookup: CDR1 LNHNV, CDR2 YYDKDF (reference sequence). The DNA for the CDR3 is TGTGCCACCAGCAGAGCACAGACAGGGGCTGGGGATTCACCCCTCCACTTT. Amino acid sequence: CATSRAQTGAGDSPLHF.

This clonotype was picked up one time. A much larger clone sits a single nucleotide away, making a read error possible. The chain uses TRBV20-1 and TRBJ2-7, with 9 bases fitting TRBD1. CDR3 length: 14 residues. V trimming: 8 bases; J trimming: 3 bases; junction bases outside the gene matches: 11. CDR1 and CDR2 from the germline V gene are DFQATT and SNEGSKA (reference sequence). CDR3 sequence (DNA): TGCAGTTCTCTACCTGGGACAGGGAACTACGAGCAGTACTTC. Encoded protein: CSSLPGTGNYEQYF.

The chain has TRBV20-1 and TRBJ2-7; a weak D match, TRBD2 (6 bases). The length of the CDR3 is 13 residues. Germline values: CDR1 DFQATT, CDR2 SNEGSKA (reference sequence). Trimming shortened V by 1 base and J by 3 bases, and 10 bases separated the two germline ends. CDR3 loop: CSARAGAVYEQYF. The CDR3 nucleotides are TGCAGTGCTAGAGCGGGAGCTGTCTACGAGCAGTACTTC.

The rearrangement uses TRBV12-3 or TRBV12-4 and TRBJ1-2; D possibly corresponds to TRBD1 (5 bases). Trimming removed 5 bases from V and 4 bases from J, with 14 bases in between. This CDR3 region has 14 residues. In nucleotides, the CDR3 is TGTGCCAGCAGTCGGGGCAGCAGAACCTATGGCTACACCTTC. It yields the protein CASSRGSRTYGYTF.

This chain joins TRBV20-1 and TRBJ1-1; a weak D match, TRBD1 (6 bases). V was cut by 6 bases and J by 5 bases, with 19 bases left in between. The CDR3 has 14 residues. Germline V gene lookup returns CDR1 DFQATT and CDR2 SNEGSKA (reference sequence). The CDR3 coding sequence is TGCAGTGCAGACAGCAGGGGAAAGAGGACTGAAGCTTTCTTT. Translating it yields CSADSRGKRTEAFF.